This T cell receptor beta chain came from a study of CXCR3-negative and CXCR3-positive naive CD8 T cells. Whole-study results and caveats: Relative to memory CD8+ cells, whose diversity was much lower, both naive subsets had comparably high diversity.

Points on this clonotype: Antigen unknown.

The CDR3 has 14 residues. CDR1 is SGHTA, CDR2 FQGNSA, per germline. UMI labels and 5' RACE were used to prepare the TRB cDNA libraries. Reprocessing the 5' RACE reads, TCRdb reports a single entry for every CDR3 protein and omits DNA. Its table records approximately 52,000 distinct CDR3 sequences. The receptor's source is a human donor in good health. Some clones in this sample may be carry-over from other donors' samples. The chain employs TRBV7-2 and TRBJ2-7; TCRdb indicates TRBD1, and absent DNA this call remains unverified. Source material: memory CD8+ T cells from blood. The chain's CDR3 is CASSFPTGAYEQYF.